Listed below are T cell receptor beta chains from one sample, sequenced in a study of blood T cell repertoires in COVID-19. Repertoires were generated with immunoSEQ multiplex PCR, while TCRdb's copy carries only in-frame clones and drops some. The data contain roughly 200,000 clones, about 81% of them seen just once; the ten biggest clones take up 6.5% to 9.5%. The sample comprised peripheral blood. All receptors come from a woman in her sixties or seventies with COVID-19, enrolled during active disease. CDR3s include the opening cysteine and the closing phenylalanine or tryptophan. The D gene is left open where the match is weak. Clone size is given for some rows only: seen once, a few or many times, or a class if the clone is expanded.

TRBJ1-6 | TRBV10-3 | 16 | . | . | TGTGCCATCAGTGGGGCGGGACGGCAGGATAATTCACCCCTCCACTTT | CAISGAGRQDNSPLHF
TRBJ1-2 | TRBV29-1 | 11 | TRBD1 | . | TGCAGCGTCTTTACAGGGGACGGCTACACCTTC | CSVFTGDGYTF
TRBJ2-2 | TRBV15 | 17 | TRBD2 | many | TGTGCCACCGCGGGACTAGCGGCAAACGCGAACACCGGGGAGCTGTTTTTT | CATAGLAANANTGELFF
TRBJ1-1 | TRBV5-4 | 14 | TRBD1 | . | TGTGCCAGCAGCTTGGGGGACAGGAACACTGAAGCTTTCTTT | CASSLGDRNTEAFF
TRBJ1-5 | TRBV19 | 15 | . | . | TGTGCCAGTAGTATGCCAGGGTCTAGCAATCAGCCCCAGCATTTT | CASSMPGSSNQPQHF
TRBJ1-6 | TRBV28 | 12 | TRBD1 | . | TGTGCCAGCCAGGGGGCTTGGTCACCCCTCCACTTT | CASQGAWSPLHF
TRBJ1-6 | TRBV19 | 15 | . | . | TGTGCCAGTAGTACCCAGGGCCGAGTTAATTCACCCCTCCACTTT | CASSTQGRVNSPLHF
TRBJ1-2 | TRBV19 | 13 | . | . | TGTGCCAGTAGTCCCAAAAGGGGGACTGGCTACACCTTC | CASSPKRGTGYTF
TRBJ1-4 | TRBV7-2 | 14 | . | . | TGTGCCAGCAGCTTAGCTGGCCTTCACCAGAAACTGTTTTTT | CASSLAGLHQKLFF
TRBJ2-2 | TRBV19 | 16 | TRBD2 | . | TGTGCCAGTAGACCCGGAACTAGCGGGATTACCGGGGAGCTGTTTTTT | CASRPGTSGITGELFF
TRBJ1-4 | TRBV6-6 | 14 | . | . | TGTGCCAGCAGCCCCGCCACACGTCGTGAAAAACTGTTTTTT | CASSPATRREKLFF
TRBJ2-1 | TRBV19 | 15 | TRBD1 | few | TGTGCCAGTAGTAGGAACCCGGGACAGTACAATGAGCAGTTCTTC | CASSRNPGQYNEQFF
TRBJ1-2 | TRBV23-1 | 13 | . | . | TGCGCCCCCCCCGGGGGGGGGAACTATGGCTACACCTTC | CAPPGGGNYGYTF
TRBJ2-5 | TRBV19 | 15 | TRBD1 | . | TGTGCCAGTAGTATAGACAGGGGGCCTCCAGAGACCCAGTACTTC | CASSIDRGPPETQYF
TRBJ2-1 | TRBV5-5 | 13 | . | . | TGTGCCAGCAGTCTGGCCATTTACAATGAGCAGTTCTTC | CASSLAIYNEQFF
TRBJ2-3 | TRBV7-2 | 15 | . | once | TGTGCCAGCAGCTTAGGCAGGCCCTCCACAGATACGCAGTATTTT | CASSLGRPSTDTQYF
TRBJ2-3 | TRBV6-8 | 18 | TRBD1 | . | TGTGCCAGCAGTTACCCTGAAGGGTGGACAGGGACCACAGATACGCAGTATTTT | CASSYPEGWTGTTDTQYF
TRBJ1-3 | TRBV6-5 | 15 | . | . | TGTGCCAGTTCAGTAGGAGCTATCTCTGGAAACACCATATATTTT | CASSVGAISGNTIYF